This T cell receptor beta chain was identified during a study of control samples from healthy donors and cancer patients. Assay: immunoSEQ multiplex PCR; the TCRdb copy retains only in-frame clones and omits some. The sample lists some 20,000 clones; more than 70% were seen once. This clone was counted once. V was pared by 0 bases and J by 5 bases, with 16 bases between. The CDR3 is 16 residues long. Germline V CDR1 and CDR2: LGHDT, YNNKEL (reference sequence). The source is a man between 60 and 75 years old with head and neck cancer. The gene calls are TRBV3-1 (or the pseudogene TRBV3-2) and TRBJ1-1; D is ambiguous. Sequencing input: PBMCs. The CDR3 nucleotides are TGTGCCAGCAGCCAAGATCACTTCGGGGTATCAACTGAAGCTTTCTTT. Translating it yields CASSQDHFGVSTEAFF.